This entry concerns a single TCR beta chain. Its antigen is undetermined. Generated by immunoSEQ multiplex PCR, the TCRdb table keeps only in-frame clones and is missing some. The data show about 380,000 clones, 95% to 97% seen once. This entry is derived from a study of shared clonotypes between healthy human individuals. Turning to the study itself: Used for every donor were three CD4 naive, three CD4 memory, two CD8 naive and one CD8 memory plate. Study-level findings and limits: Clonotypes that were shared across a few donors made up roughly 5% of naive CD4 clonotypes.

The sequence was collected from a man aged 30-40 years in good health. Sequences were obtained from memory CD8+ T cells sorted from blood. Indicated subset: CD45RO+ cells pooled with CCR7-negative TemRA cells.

CDR3 residues: CASSFRSDQPQHF. CDR3 coding DNA: TGTGCCAGCAGCTTCCGGTCCGATCAGCCCCAGCATTTT. The J gene is TRBJ1-5, the V gene TRBV7-9; D gene unclear. The ends were cut back, 3 bases at V and 5 bases at J, with 8 bases in the middle. The V gene's germline CDR1 is SEHNR and CDR2 FQNEAQ (reference sequence). This CDR3 comprises 13 residues.